These 3 T cell receptor beta chains originate from one sample sequenced in a study of identical twins. MiXCR, applied by TCRdb to the 5' RACE reads, yields one record per CDR3 protein. This sample yields approximately 210,000 distinct CDR3 sequences, of which about 15% are seen a single time; around 40% belongs to the top ten. The same sample was also studied in work on T cells expressing NK-cell markers.

Material: CD8+ T cells sorted from blood. These receptor sequences come from a woman aged 18-29 years in good health.

CDR3 nucleotide sequence: TGTGCCTGGACCAAGACAGGTATGAACACTGAAGCTTTCTTT. Translating it yields CAWTKTGMNTEAFF. The chain has TRBV30 and TRBJ1-1; TRBD1 is a possible D gene (6 bases). The germline V gene encodes CDR1 GTSNPN and CDR2 SVGIG (reference sequence). V was cut by 4 bases and J by 0 bases, with 12 bases left in between. The CDR3 is made up of 14 amino acids.

This clonotype was counted ten times or more. V is TRBV5-1 and J is TRBJ2-7; D possibly corresponds to TRBD2 (6 bases). Trimming cost V 2 bases and J 1 base, with 16 bases left between them. Germline CDR1 reads SGHRS; CDR2 reads YFSETQ. The CDR3 is made up of 16 amino acids. CDR3 sequence: CASSFTGVGSSYEQYF. The CDR3 DNA sequence: TGCGCCAGCAGCTTTACGGGAGTAGGGAGTTCCTACGAGCAGTACTTC.

In this sample, this clonotype turned up a few times. The chain is built from TRBV5-1 and TRBJ2-3; TRBD1 matches 7 bases. This CDR3 is 14 amino acids long. The ends lost 2 bases at V and 1 base at J; junction bases unmatched: 1. The germline gives CDR1 SGHRS, CDR2 YFSETQ. CDR3 loop: CASSFGTGTDTQYF. In nucleotides, the CDR3 is TGCGCCAGCAGCTTTGGGACAGGCACAGATACGCAGTATTTT. Variable domain in full (rest from reference TRBV5-1 and TRBJ2-3): KAGVTQTPRYLIKTRGQQVTLSCSPISGHRSVSWYQQTPGQGLQFLFEYFSETQRNKGNFPGRFSGRQFSNSRSEMNVSTLELGDSALYLCASSFGTGTDTQYFGPGTRLTVL.